A selection of T cell receptor beta chains follows, all from one sample in a study of T-cell memory formation after mild COVID-19. One entry per CDR3 protein, called by TCRdb with MiXCR from the 5' RACE reads. The sample has more than 55,000 distinct CDR3 sequences; over 7.5% are singletons. The source material was PBMCs or a T cell subset sorted from them (not recorded which). These receptor sequences come from a man between 18 and 35 years old who had mild COVID-19 (a few samples of this study predate the infection). Cell type and time point are not known. Both conserved end residues are part of each CDR3. The D gene is left open where the match is weak. Expanded clones are given a class, and other clones once, few, many or no size at all.

D gene,J gene,clone size,V gene,CDR3 DNA,CDR3 protein
NA,TRBJ1-2,NA,TRBV7-9,TGTGCCAGCAGCCTAGGCTCAAGAAACTATGGCTACACCTTC,CASSLGSRNYGYTF
NA,TRBJ1-5,NA,TRBV6-2/TRBV6-3,TGTGCCAGCAGCCACGGTCAGCCCCAGCATTTT,CASSHGQPQHF
TRBD2,TRBJ2-3,NA,TRBV7-3,TGTGCCAGCAGCCTGCGACTAGCAAGCACAGATACGCAGTATTTT,CASSLRLASTDTQYF
TRBD1,TRBJ2-2,few,TRBV4-2,TGTGCCAGCAGCCAACCTGGGACAGGGGTCACCGGGGAGCTGTTTTTT,CASSQPGTGVTGELFF
NA,TRBJ2-6,few,TRBV5-1,TGCGCCAGCAGCTTAGTCCCTGGGGCCAACGTCCTGACTTTC,CASSLVPGANVLTF
NA,TRBJ1-3,few,TRBV9,TGTGCCAGCAGCGTAGTAGGGGGAGGAAACACCATATATTTT,CASSVVGGGNTIYF
NA,TRBJ2-7,few,TRBV6-1,TGTGCCAGCAGTGAAGCTCCCCCGCCTCTCGGTTACGAGCAGTACTTC,CASSEAPPPLGYEQYF
NA,TRBJ1-2,few,TRBV4-3,TGCGCCAGCAGCCAAGGTCACAAGGGGGACTATGGCTACACCTTC,CASSQGHKGDYGYTF
NA,TRBJ2-1,few,TRBV30,TGTGCCTGGAGTCTTGGGGGGAATGAGCAGTTCTTC,CAWSLGGNEQFF
NA,TRBJ2-1,many,TRBV12-3/TRBV12-4,TGTGCCAGCAGCAGGATTGAGCAGTTCTTC,CASSRIEQFF
NA,TRBJ2-2,many,TRBV7-2,TGTGCCAGCAGCTACCGGGACGGCCTAGGGGAGCTGTTTTTT,CASSYRDGLGELFF
NA,TRBJ2-2,few,TRBV29-1,TGCAGCGTTGACTCAACGAACACCGGGGAGCTGTTTTTT,CSVDSTNTGELFF
TRBD2,TRBJ2-5,few,TRBV11-2,TGTGCCAGCAGGCGACTAGCGGGGAACCAAGAGACCCAGTACTTC,CASRRLAGNQETQYF
NA,TRBJ2-6,few,TRBV5-1,TGCGCCAGCAGCCTTTCTACTGGGGCCAACGTCCTGACTTTC,CASSLSTGANVLTF
NA,TRBJ2-5,NA,TRBV15,TGTGCCACCAGCAGAGATGAGGTCGAGACCCAGTACTTC,CATSRDEVETQYF
NA,TRBJ2-3,medium-sized,TRBV7-2,TGTGCCAGCAGCTTAGCTAGCTTAGATACGCAGTATTTT,CASSLASLDTQYF
NA,TRBJ2-1,NA,TRBV4-3,TGCGCCAGCAGCGACGGCTACCAAAGTCTACAGCAGTTCTTC,CASSDGYQSLQQFF
TRBD1,TRBJ1-2,NA,TRBV4-1,TGCGCCAGCAGCCCCCTTCCAGGGACAGGCAACTATGGCTACACCTTC,CASSPLPGTGNYGYTF
NA,TRBJ2-2,many,TRBV24-1,TGTGCCACCAGTGACGGGGGAAACACCGGGGAGCTGTTTTTT,CATSDGGNTGELFF
TRBD2,TRBJ2-1,medium-sized,TRBV7-3,TGTGCCAGCTCTGTCCTAGCGGGGTACAATGAGCAGTTCTTC,CASSVLAGYNEQFF
NA,TRBJ1-6,NA,TRBV20-1,TGCAGTGCTAGACCCACCCCGAGCGGCTCCTATAATTCACCCCTCCACTTT,CSARPTPSGSYNSPLHF
TRBD1,TRBJ2-7,NA,TRBV12-3/TRBV12-4,TGTGCCAGCAGTGGTACCGGGACAGTGACCTACGAGCAGTACTTC,CASSGTGTVTYEQYF
TRBD1,TRBJ1-4,NA,TRBV4-3,TGCGCCAGCAGCCCTCGGACAGGAACTAATGAAAAACTGTTTTTT,CASSPRTGTNEKLFF
NA,TRBJ2-3,few,TRBV7-9,TGTGCCAGCAGCCCTGGACTGCAGAACGTCGCAGATACGCAGTATTTT,CASSPGLQNVADTQYF
TRBD2,TRBJ2-1,NA,TRBV7-3,TGTGCCAGCAGCCCTCAAGCGGGGGATTACAATGAGCAGTTCTTC,CASSPQAGDYNEQFF
NA,TRBJ1-3,NA,TRBV29-1,TGCAGCGCCGGGGGGCCAGGAAACTCTGGAAACACCATATATTTT,CSAGGPGNSGNTIYF
NA,TRBJ2-2,few,TRBV12-3/TRBV12-4,TGTGCCAGCAGTTCTCAGGGGCATACTACCGGGGAGCTGTTTTTT,CASSSQGHTTGELFF
TRBD1,TRBJ1-2,NA,TRBV12-3/TRBV12-4,TGTGCCAGCAGTGGATCCGGGACAGGGGGCCTTCGGGGCTACACCTTC,CASSGSGTGGLRGYTF
NA,TRBJ2-3,many,TRBV4-3,TGCGCCAGCAGCCAAGAAGCTAAGGTCTTTAGCACAGATACGCAGTATTTT,CASSQEAKVFSTDTQYF
TRBD1,TRBJ2-3,many,TRBV24-1,TGTGCCACGACAGGGGGTCGCACAGATACGCAGTATTTT,CATTGGRTDTQYF
NA,TRBJ1-1,NA,TRBV5-1,TGCGCCAGCAGCAGAGGGACCGAGGGCACTGAAGCTTTCTTT,CASSRGTEGTEAFF
NA,TRBJ2-3,few,TRBV11-2,TGTGCCAGCAGCCGGGACCTCACAGATACGCAGTATTTT,CASSRDLTDTQYF
NA,TRBJ2-7,few,TRBV5-1,TGCGCCAGCAGCTTCGTCGCAGGGGGGGCCTACGAGCAGTACTTC,CASSFVAGGAYEQYF
NA,TRBJ2-7,NA,TRBV15,TGTGCCACCAGCAGTCTAACAGTGGGCGAGCAGTACTTC,CATSSLTVGEQYF
NA,TRBJ2-1,many,TRBV10-1,TGCGCCAGCAGTGAGTCATACAGGGTGGGGGACAATGAGCAGTTCTTC,CASSESYRVGDNEQFF
TRBD2,TRBJ2-1,few,TRBV12-3/TRBV12-4,TGTGCCAGCAGGGGACTACCGGGGGTCGGCTCCTACAATGAGCAGTTCTTC,CASRGLPGVGSYNEQFF
TRBD1,TRBJ1-1,few,TRBV12-3/TRBV12-4,TGTGCCAGCAGTACCGGGACAGGGGTTACGGCTTTCTTT,CASSTGTGVTAFF
TRBD2,TRBJ2-1,few,TRBV20-1,TGCAGTGCTAGAGATCAACTAGGGACTACCCGCGAGCAGTTCTTC,CSARDQLGTTREQFF
NA,TRBJ2-5,many,TRBV6-2/TRBV6-3,TGTGCCAGCAGTTCATCGGGTCCGGCAGAGACCCAGTACTTC,CASSSSGPAETQYF
TRBD2,TRBJ2-3,few,TRBV12-3/TRBV12-4,TGTGCCAGCAGCTACCGAGGCGGGGGTGTCGGCACAGATACGCAGTATTTT,CASSYRGGGVGTDTQYF
TRBD2,TRBJ2-3,many,TRBV7-9,TGTGCCAGCAGCCGGGGACTAGCGGGGGGCCTAAGCACAGATACGCAGTATTTT,CASSRGLAGGLSTDTQYF
TRBD2,TRBJ2-1,NA,TRBV7-2,TGTGCCAGCAGCTGGATAGCGGGTTACAATGAGCAGTTCTTC,CASSWIAGYNEQFF
TRBD1,TRBJ2-5,few,TRBV7-7,TGTGCTAGCAGCTGGGACAGGGCCGAGACCCAGTACTTC,CASSWDRAETQYF
NA,TRBJ2-7,NA,TRBV11-2,TGTGCCAGCAGCTTAGTACGGGGCTCCTACGAGCAGTACTTC,CASSLVRGSYEQYF
NA,TRBJ2-5,few,TRBV6-1,TGTGCCAGCAGCGTTAGCCGGGACACCCAAGAGACCCAGTACTTC,CASSVSRDTQETQYF
NA,TRBJ2-2,NA,TRBV3-1,TGTGCCAGCAGCCAAGATCGGCGCGGGGAGCTGTTTTTT,CASSQDRRGELFF
NA,TRBJ2-1,few,TRBV12-3/TRBV12-4,TGTGCCAGCACCTCGGGACTTCCCTACAATGAGCAGTTCTTC,CASTSGLPYNEQFF
TRBD1,TRBJ1-1,NA,TRBV7-9,TGTGCCAGCAGCCGGACAGGGGCTCAAAACACTGAAGCTTTCTTT,CASSRTGAQNTEAFF
NA,TRBJ2-3,few,TRBV5-5,TGTGCCAGCAGCCCCCCTCGACAGGATCTCACAGATACGCAGTATTTT,CASSPPRQDLTDTQYF
NA,TRBJ1-4,NA,TRBV5-1,TGCGCCAGCAGCTTGTGGGTGAGGACTGAAAAACTGTTTTTT,CASSLWVRTEKLFF
NA,TRBJ2-1,NA,TRBV7-2,TGTGCCAGCAGCTCCCCGGGTCCCAATGAGCAGTTCTTC,CASSSPGPNEQFF
NA,TRBJ1-5,few,TRBV6-5,TGTGCCAGCAGTTACGAGGAGAGTACGCCCCAGCATTTT,CASSYEESTPQHF
NA,TRBJ2-5,NA,TRBV20-1,TGCAGTGCTAGAGATAGGAGGGGCGGTGAGACCCAGTACTTC,CSARDRRGGETQYF
TRBD2,TRBJ2-3,NA,TRBV11-3,TGTGCCAGCAGCTTAGCCCCTGGACTAGCGGGGGCGGATACGCAGTATTTT,CASSLAPGLAGADTQYF
NA,TRBJ2-7,NA,TRBV25-1,TGTGCCAGCAGTCGCGTACACGAGCAGTACTTC,CASSRVHEQYF